One sample yielded the 21 T cell receptor beta chains listed below, sequenced in a study of blood T cell repertoires in COVID-19. This table comes from immunoSEQ multiplex PCR, and its TCRdb copy is limited to in-frame clones, with some not included. This sample carries 150,000 to 200,000 clones, 87% of them seen once, and the ten largest clones take 5%. Sequencing used peripheral blood. The receptors stem from a human donor in a cohort sampled during active COVID-19.

V is TRBV29-1 and J is TRBJ2-3; TRBD1 matches at 8 bases. Trimming cost V 5 bases and J 3 bases; bases outside gene matches: 10. Germline-derived CDR1 and CDR2 are SQVTM and ANQGSEA. The CDR3 is made up of 15 amino acids. CDR3 amino acids: CSVLQTGEGTDTQYF. CDR3 in DNA: TGCAGCGTTCTACAGACAGGGGAAGGGACAGATACGCAGTATTTT.

This clone was found a few times. The CDR3 DNA reads TGTGCCAGTAGTATAGGTTCAACGACAGGGAGGAACACTGAAGCTTTCTTT. Translating gives CASSIGSTTGRNTEAFF. V is TRBV19 and J is TRBJ1-1; TRBD1 aligns across 7 bases. The CDR3 has 17 residues. Trimming cost V 1 base and J 1 base; bases outside gene matches: 9. Germline V gene lookup returns CDR1 LNHDA and CDR2 SQIVND (reference sequence).

The CDR3 is CASSQRTGGSGNTIYF. The CDR3 DNA reads TGTGCCAGCAGCCAGAGGACAGGGGGCTCTGGAAACACCATATATTTT. The gene calls are TRBV3-1 (or the pseudogene TRBV3-2) and TRBJ1-3; 10 positions agree with TRBD1. The CDR3 is made up of 16 amino acids. V shed 3 bases, J shed 0 bases, and the junction held 2 bases outside the gene matches. Per the germline V gene, CDR1 is LGHDT and CDR2 is YNNKEL (reference sequence).

CDR3 loop: CASSVEVSGEQYF. Written as DNA, the CDR3 is TGTGCCAGCAGCGTAGAGGTGTCGGGAGAGCAGTACTTC. This chain connects TRBV9 to TRBJ2-7; tentative D call: TRBD2 (5 bases). Germline CDR1 is SGDLS and CDR2 is YYNGEE. The ends were cut back, 0 bases at V and 7 bases at J, with 11 bases in the middle. CDR3 size: 13 residues.

The CDR3 DNA reads as TGTGCCAGCAGCCCACAGGGTAATCAGCCCCAGCATTTT. It is translated as CASSPQGNQPQHF. This sequence joins TRBV3-1 (or the pseudogene TRBV3-2) and TRBJ1-5, with TRBD1 as a possible D gene (6 bases). The CDR3 covers 13 residues. Germline loops: CDR1 LGHDT, CDR2 YNNKEL (reference sequence). V was cut by 4 bases and J by 4 bases, with 8 bases left in between.

J is TRBJ1-2 and V is TRBV6-6; D remains ambiguous. Trimming left V 0 bases short and J 8 bases short, with 13 bases between. CDR1 MNHNY and CDR2 SVGAGI come from the germline V gene (reference sequence). This CDR3 is 14 amino acids long. The CDR3: CASSYSSGVEGYTF. The CDR3 DNA reads TGTGCCAGCAGTTACTCGTCCGGGGTCGAGGGCTACACCTTC.

This sequence joins TRBV6-2 or TRBV6-3 and TRBJ2-7; the match to TRBD2 covers 9 bases. Germline V lookup: CDR1 MNHEY, CDR2 SVGEGT. The junction had 7 bases not matched to a gene; V was cut back by 5 bases and J by 2 bases. CDR3 length equals 15 residues. The DNA for the CDR3 is TGTGCCAGCAGTCGGGCCCTAGCGGGGCCCTACGAGCAGTACTTC. Its protein is CASSRALAGPYEQYF.

The chain has TRBV6-2 or TRBV6-3 and TRBJ2-5, with TRBD1 matching 7 bases. Trimming at V came to 4 bases and at J to 4 bases, leaving 9 bases not matched to a gene. This CDR3 is built from 15 residues. Germline V gene sequence: CDR1 MNHEY, CDR2 SVGEGT. The CDR3 loop reads CASSLRHAGGETQYF. DNA for the CDR3: TGTGCCAGCAGTTTACGTCATGCAGGGGGAGAGACCCAGTACTTC.

The chain recombines TRBV5-4 with TRBJ2-5; possibly TRBD2 for D (5 bases). The CDR3 is 13 residues long. Germline-derived CDR1 and CDR2 are SGHNT and YYREEE (reference sequence). V was shortened by 3 bases and J by 2 bases, with 8 bases between the two germline ends. The CDR3 bases are TGTGCCAGCAGCTCGGGGATTCAAGAGACCCAGTACTTC. This encodes CASSSGIQETQYF.

This clone is a singleton in its sample. The rearrangement links TRBV7-3 to TRBJ2-1; TRBD2 matches 10 bases. The ends lost 2 bases at V and 0 bases at J; junction bases unmatched: 4. This CDR3 contains 17 residues. From germline, CDR1 is SGHTA and CDR2 FQGTGA. The CDR3 here is CASSLGPSGSSYNEQFF. The CDR3 DNA is TGTGCCAGCAGCTTAGGCCCTAGCGGGAGCTCCTACAATGAGCAGTTCTTC.

This chain uses TRBV7-2 with TRBJ2-1, with 8 bases fitting TRBD1. This CDR3 region has 17 residues. The trim removed 3 bases at V and 6 bases at J, leaving 13 bases unmatched. Germline V lookup: CDR1 SGHTA, CDR2 FQGNSA. This chain's CDR3 is CASSFYRTGWSPNEQFF. CDR3 nucleotides: TGTGCCAGCAGCTTTTACAGGACAGGGTGGAGTCCCAATGAGCAGTTCTTC.

The chain has TRBV3-1 (or the pseudogene TRBV3-2) and TRBJ1-4, with TRBD1 matching over 10 bases. Per germline, CDR1 LGHDT and CDR2 YNNKEL (reference sequence). The CDR3 totals 15 residues. The ends lost 1 base at V and 8 bases at J; junction bases unmatched: 4. This CDR3 reads CASSQADRGQEKLFF. The CDR3 bases are TGTGCCAGCAGCCAAGCTGACAGGGGGCAAGAAAAACTGTTTTTT.

CDR3 protein: CASSSSTVNTEAFF. CDR3 coding DNA: TGTGCCAGCAGTTCCTCCACGGTGAACACTGAAGCTTTCTTT. The chain joins TRBV5-4 to TRBJ1-1, with D uncertain. Trimming shortened V by 5 bases and J by 0 bases, and 11 bases separated the two germline ends. The CDR3 spans 14 residues. The germline CDR1 and CDR2 sequences are SGHNT and YYREEE (reference sequence).

This clone came up once. The chain is built from TRBV3-1 (or the pseudogene TRBV3-2) and TRBJ2-5; possible D gene TRBD2, 5 bases. CDR3 size: 16 residues. The germline V and J ends were trimmed by 1 base and 5 bases, with 17 bases remaining between them. CDR1 is LGHDT, CDR2 YNNKEL, per germline (reference sequence). The CDR3 is CASSQGYGRPGETQYF. CDR3 sequence (DNA): TGTGCCAGCAGCCAAGGGTATGGCAGGCCGGGGGAGACCCAGTACTTC.

The chain recombines TRBV7-9 with TRBJ1-3; D remains unclear. Germline V gene sequence: CDR1 SEHNR, CDR2 FQNEAQ (reference sequence). V lost 1 base, J lost 0 bases, and 10 bases lay in between. The CDR3 is 16 residues long. In DNA form, the CDR3 reads TGTGCCAGCAGCTTAGGGAGGGAACTCTCTGGAAACACCATATATTTT. This translates into CASSLGRELSGNTIYF.

The CDR3 region has the DNA TGTGCCAGCAAAAAACTCGACAGGGGCGCCATCTATGGCTACACCTTC. Residues: CASKKLDRGAIYGYTF. The chain uses TRBV28 and TRBJ1-2; TRBD1 matches at 8 bases. V lost 7 bases to trimming and J lost 4 bases; unmatched junction nucleotides: 14. The CDR3 runs to 16 residues. The germline CDR1 and CDR2 sequences are MDHEN and SYDVKM.

The chain carries TRBV27 and TRBJ1-6; D might be TRBD1 (6 bases). Trimming stripped 3 bases from V and 7 bases from J, with 10 bases between. The germline CDR1 and CDR2 sequences are MNHEY and SMNVEV (reference sequence). The CDR3 totals 14 residues. CDR3 residues: CASSFRGTNSPLHF. CDR3 nucleotides: TGTGCCAGCAGTTTCAGGGGTACGAATTCACCCCTCCACTTT.

This clone was detected only once. This rearrangement joins TRBV19 to TRBJ2-1; TRBD2 agrees at 11 bases. The CDR3 is 15 residues long. The germline gives CDR1 LNHDA, CDR2 SQIVND (reference sequence). V was pared by 5 bases and J by 7 bases, with 7 bases of the junction left unmatched. The CDR3 spells CASSVSGRARNEQFF. CDR3 DNA: TGTGCCAGTAGTGTTAGCGGGAGGGCCCGGAATGAGCAGTTCTTC.

The chain has TRBV27 and TRBJ1-5; 8 bases map to TRBD1. The germline V gene encodes CDR1 MNHEY and CDR2 SMNVEV (reference sequence). Trimming cost V 3 bases and J 7 bases; bases outside gene matches: 8. The CDR3 contains 15 residues. CDR3 DNA: TGTGCCAGCAGTTTCCTCGGACAGGGAAGGCAGCCCCAGCATTTT. Protein: CASSFLGQGRQPQHF.

This clone was seen once. The chain uses TRBV10-3 and TRBJ2-3; TRBD2 matches 8 bases. The trim removed 6 bases at V and 2 bases at J, leaving 1 base unmatched. Germline V gene data show CDR1 as ENHRY and CDR2 as SYGVKD. This CDR3 has 13 residues. The CDR3 nucleotides read TGTGCCATCAGCGGGAGGGCCACAGATACGCAGTATTTT. Amino acids: CAISGRATDTQYF.

This clone has only one observation. This chain joins TRBV5-5 and TRBJ2-5; 8 nucleotides align to TRBD2. The V gene's germline CDR1 is SGHKS and CDR2 YYEKEE (reference sequence). The CDR3 spans 15 residues. J gave up 3 bases and V 0 bases, and 4 bases lay outside the gene matches. The CDR3: CASSLAGTREETQYF. In DNA, the CDR3 is TGTGCCAGCAGCTTGGCGGGGACTAGAGAAGAGACCCAGTACTTC.